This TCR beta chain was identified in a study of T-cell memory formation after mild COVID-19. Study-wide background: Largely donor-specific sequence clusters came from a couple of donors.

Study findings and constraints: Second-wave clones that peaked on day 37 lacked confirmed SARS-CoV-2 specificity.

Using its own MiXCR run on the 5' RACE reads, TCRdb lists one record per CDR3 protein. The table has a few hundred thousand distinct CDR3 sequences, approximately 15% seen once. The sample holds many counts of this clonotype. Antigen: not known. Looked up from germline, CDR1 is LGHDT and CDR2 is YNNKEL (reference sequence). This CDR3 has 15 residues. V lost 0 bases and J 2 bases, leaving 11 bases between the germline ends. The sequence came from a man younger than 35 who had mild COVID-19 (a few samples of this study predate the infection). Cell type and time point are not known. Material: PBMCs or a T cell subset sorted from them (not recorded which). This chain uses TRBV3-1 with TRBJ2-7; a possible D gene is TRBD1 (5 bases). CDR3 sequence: CASSQDTQGPYEQYF. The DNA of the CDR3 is TGTGCCAGCAGCCAAGATACCCAGGGCCCCTACGAGCAGTACTTC.